The 24 T cell receptor beta chains presented below share a single source sample, sequenced in a study of cytomegalovirus exposure and HLA in healthy donors. The PCR made use of 60 Vbeta and 13 Jbeta primers. Profiling relied on immunoSEQ multiplex PCR, and the TCRdb table lists in-frame clones only, not all of them. The data show about 110,000 clones, approximately 81% seen once. The sample comprised PBMCs. These receptors all come from a woman under 40 in good health and CMV-seronegative.

The V and J genes are TRBV19 and TRBJ2-3; 15 bases align to TRBD2. Germline V gives CDR1 LNHDA, CDR2 SQIVND (reference sequence). The CDR3 is made up of 18 amino acids. V was clipped by 6 bases and J by 1 base; unmatched bases: 8. CDR3 sequence: CASSGLAGGPGGTDTQYF. Written as DNA, the CDR3 is TGTGCCAGTAGCGGACTAGCGGGAGGGCCGGGGGGCACAGATACGCAGTATTTT.

This clone was recorded once. V and J are TRBV6-1 and TRBJ2-5; TRBD1 might be the D (5 bases). The DNA end lines up better with TRBJ2-7; the J call may be wrong. CDR3 length: 14 residues. CDR1 and CDR2 (germline): MNHNS, SASEGT. The CDR3 nucleotides read TGTGCCAGCAGTGACGGACACGTAGGTTACGAGCAGTACTTC. Its protein product is CASSDGHVGYEQYF.

This clone was detected only a few times. The chain employs TRBV29-1 and TRBJ2-3; D uncertain. CDR3 length: 11 amino acids. V was shortened by 5 bases and J by 5 bases, with 8 bases between the two germline ends. CDR1 SQVTM and CDR2 ANQGSEA come from the germline V gene. The CDR3 nucleotides are TGCAGCGTTTATGCCGGAGATACGCAGTATTTT. The encoded protein is CSVYAGDTQYF.

For the CDR3, the DNA is TGTGCCAGCAACCCGGGAACCTCCTACGAGCAGTACTTC. Encoded protein: CASNPGTSYEQYF. The rearrangement joins TRBV6-5 to TRBJ2-7; TRBD2 is a possible D gene (5 bases). V was trimmed by 7 bases and J by 0 bases, leaving 10 bases between them. CDR1 and CDR2 (germline): MNHEY, SVGAGI. The CDR3 is 13 amino acids.

CDR3 nucleotides: TGTGCCAGCAGTTCCCGATCCCAGGGACAGCCCCAGCATTTT. Its translation is CASSSRSQGQPQHF. This sequence joins TRBV27 and TRBJ1-5, with D maybe TRBD1 (5 bases). The CDR3 spans 14 residues. The V gene's germline CDR1 is MNHEY and CDR2 SMNVEV (reference sequence). V was cut by 4 bases and J by 7 bases, with 14 bases left in between.

Only a few counts were recorded for this clone. The chain employs TRBV6-5 and TRBJ2-2; a possible D gene is TRBD2 (6 bases). Deletions cut 1 base from V and 4 bases from J, with 7 bases between. In germline, CDR1 is MNHEY, CDR2 SVGAGI. This CDR3 is 14 amino acids long. CDR3 sequence (DNA): TGTGCCAGCAGTTACTTCGGGAGCACCGGGGAGCTGTTTTTT. This codes for CASSYFGSTGELFF.

The chain is built from TRBV18 and TRBJ1-3; TRBD1 matches 12 bases. Germline V gene data show CDR1 as KGHSH and CDR2 as LQKENI. Trimming took 6 bases from V and 4 from J; bases not matched to a gene: 7. The CDR3 length is 16 residues. CDR3 residues: CASSPGQGAHGNTIYF. In DNA, the CDR3 is TGTGCCAGCTCGCCGGGACAGGGGGCGCACGGAAACACCATATATTTT.

In regard to this clone: Mismatch with germline at one junction end may stem from a read error. This rearrangement joins TRBV7-7 to TRBJ2-7, with TRBD2 as a possible D gene (6 bases). The V gene's germline CDR1 is SSHAT and CDR2 FNYEAQ (reference sequence). The CDR3 covers 12 residues. CDR3 DNA: TGTGCTAGCAGCTTCCTGGGAGGCGAGCAGTACTTC. It translates to CASSFLGGEQYF.

The chain carries TRBV10-1 and TRBJ1-1; D ambiguous. The length of the CDR3 is 14 residues. Germline V lookup: CDR1 WNHNN, CDR2 SYGVQD (reference sequence). Trimming pared 4 bases from V and 2 bases from J, leaving 11 bases between. In DNA form, the CDR3 reads TGCGCCAGCAGTGCAAACAGAGTAAACACTGAAGCTTTCTTT. Translated, it gives CASSANRVNTEAFF.

J is TRBJ1-2 and V is TRBV18; 9 bases match TRBD1. Germline V lookup: CDR1 KGHSH, CDR2 LQKENI. This CDR3 has 17 residues. V dropped 3 bases and J dropped 0; count of bases not matched to a gene: 8. This CDR3 reads CASSPTGTGTTNYGYTF. The DNA for the CDR3 is TGTGCCAGCTCACCCACCGGGACAGGGACGACTAACTATGGCTACACCTTC.

This sequence joins TRBV30 and TRBJ2-1; the D gene is possibly TRBD1 (8 bases). The CDR3 is 13 amino acids. Germline V lookup: CDR1 GTSNPN, CDR2 SVGIG (reference sequence). V was clipped by 3 bases and J by 7 bases, with 13 bases between them. CDR3 residues: CAWRTGEGNEQFF. In nucleotides, the CDR3 is TGTGCCTGGAGGACAGGGGAGGGGAATGAGCAGTTCTTC.

This clone is a singleton in its sample. The rearrangement links TRBV2 to TRBJ1-2; no clear D gene. Germline assignment: CDR1 SNHLY and CDR2 FYNNEI. Trimming stripped 6 bases from V and 2 bases from J, with 7 bases between. The CDR3 consists of 12 residues. CDR3 sequence (DNA): TGTGCCAGCAGGCAGGAAAACTATGGCTACACCTTC. It yields the protein CASRQENYGYTF.

The V call is TRBV15, the J call TRBJ1-5, with a tentative D call TRBD1 (5 bases). The CDR3 covers 15 residues. Germline values: CDR1 LNHNV, CDR2 YYDKDF (reference sequence). Between the trimmed V and J ends, which lost 3 bases and 0 bases, there was a span of 9 bases. This chain's CDR3 is CATSRTAYSNQPQHF. CDR3 sequence (DNA): TGTGCCACCAGCAGGACAGCTTATAGCAATCAGCCCCAGCATTTT.

The chain employs TRBV4-3 and TRBJ2-7; TRBD2 aligns across 11 bases. This CDR3 has 15 amino acids. The J segment lost 4 bases and the V segment lost 4 bases, leaving 6 bases of the junction unmatched. CDR1 LGHNA and CDR2 YSLEER come from the germline V gene. CDR3 sequence (DNA): TGCGCCAGCAGCCGAGGACTAGCGGGCTCTTACGAGCAGTACTTC. Encoded protein: CASSRGLAGSYEQYF.

As to this clone: The same CDR3 arises from other DNA sequences in this sample as well. The rearrangement joins TRBV30 to TRBJ2-7; weak D call: TRBD1 (6 bases). Germline V gene lookup returns CDR1 GTSNPN and CDR2 SVGIG (reference sequence). V gave up 7 bases and J gave up 9 bases, with 19 bases separating them. The CDR3 sequence is 12 residues long. CDR3 DNA: TGTGCCTACAGGGACGGGGACCTGGGGCAGTACTTC. It encodes CAYRDGDLGQYF.

On this clone itself: Other nucleotide sequences from this sample produce the same CDR3. The rearrangement links TRBV6-5 to TRBJ2-7, with 9 bases aligning to TRBD1. The CDR3 sequence is 12 residues long. The germline CDR1 and CDR2 sequences are MNHEY and SVGAGI. Trimming took 6 bases from V and 6 from J; bases not matched to a gene: 3. CDR3 in DNA: TGTGCCAGCAGACAGGGGGCTGGCGAGCAGTACTTC. It yields the protein CASRQGAGEQYF.

The chain has TRBV27 and TRBJ2-7, with D perhaps TRBD2 (6 bases). Deletions cut 6 bases from V and 5 bases from J, with 14 bases between. This CDR3 is 13 amino acids long. Per germline, CDR1 MNHEY and CDR2 SMNVEV (reference sequence). CDR3 bases: TGTGCCAGCAGCCGTTTGGGACTGAACGAGCAGTACTTC. It is translated as CASSRLGLNEQYF.

The gene calls are TRBV4-1 and TRBJ2-1, with 7 nucleotides matching TRBD2. The CDR3 has 18 amino acids. Germline V gives CDR1 MGHRA, CDR2 YSYEKL. V lost 4 bases, J lost 4 bases, and 16 bases stayed unmatched. The CDR3 DNA follows: TGCGCCAGCAGCCCGAAGAGGACCCGGGACTATAAGTACAATGAGCAGTTCTTC. Protein product: CASSPKRTRDYKYNEQFF.

As for this clone: Sequence at one end of the junction differs from germline and may be a read error. This chain links TRBV7-9 with TRBJ1-1; 7 bases align to TRBD1. The CDR3 contains 15 residues. CDR1 is SEHNR, CDR2 FQNEAQ, per germline (reference sequence). CDR3 DNA sequence: TGTTCCAGCAGCTCCTTGGGACAGTTGAACACTGAAGCTTTCTTT. It is translated as CSSSSLGQLNTEAFF.

The V and J genes are TRBV28 and TRBJ1-3, with TRBD1 matching over 11 bases. V was clipped by 6 bases and J by 4 bases; unmatched bases: 11. The germline V gene encodes CDR1 MDHEN and CDR2 SYDVKM. CDR3 length equals 17 residues. The CDR3 here is CASSGGDRGSRGNTIYF. The CDR3, as DNA: TGTGCCAGCAGCGGGGGGGACAGGGGGTCGAGAGGAAACACCATATATTTT.

CDR3 nucleotides: TGCGCCAGCAGTGAGTCGGGACAGGGGAGAAGGGAGCTGTTTTTT. Translation gives CASSESGQGRRELFF. The chain employs TRBV10-1 and TRBJ2-2; 10 bases map to TRBD1. V trimming: 0 bases; J trimming: 9 bases; junction bases outside the gene matches: 4. Germline loops: CDR1 WNHNN, CDR2 SYGVQD (reference sequence). The CDR3 is 15 amino acids.

This clone was seen a handful of times. The chain couples TRBV7-6 to TRBJ2-2; 11 bases are a match to TRBD2. CDR3 length equals 17 residues. Germline V CDR1 and CDR2: SGHVS, FNYEAQ. Trimming cost V 4 bases and J 3 bases; bases outside gene matches: 7. The CDR3 DNA follows: TGTGCCAGCAGCTCGAGTAGCGGGAGGGACCACACCGGGGAGCTGTTTTTT. Translated: CASSSSSGRDHTGELFF.

A single count supports this clone. The V gene is TRBV9, the J gene TRBJ2-2; TRBD2 might be the D (6 bases). Germline values: CDR1 SGDLS, CDR2 YYNGEE. The CDR3 consists of 15 residues. Trimming shortened V by 1 base and J by 4 bases, and 11 bases separated the two germline ends. The CDR3 protein is CASSVWGRSTGELFF. Here the CDR3 DNA reads TGTGCCAGCAGCGTATGGGGGAGGAGCACCGGGGAGCTGTTTTTT. The whole variable domain, filled in from reference TRBV9 and TRBJ2-2, reads DSGVTQTPKHLITATGQRVTLRCSPRSGDLSVYWYQQSLDQGLQFLIQYYNGEERAKGNILERFSAQQFPDLHSELNLSSLELGDSALYFCASSVWGRSTGELFFGEGSRLTVL.

J is TRBJ1-4 and V is TRBV5-5; D perhaps matches TRBD1 (5 bases). Germline lookup yields CDR1 SGHKS and CDR2 YYEKEE (reference sequence). Trimming pared 0 bases from V and 8 bases from J, leaving 14 bases between. The CDR3 contains 15 residues. Here the CDR3 DNA reads TGTGCCAGCAGCTTGGACAGGCCTGGTCGGGAAAAACTGTTTTTT. Residues: CASSLDRPGREKLFF.